One and the same sample provided the 13 T cell receptor beta chains below, sequenced in a study of regulatory T cells in long-lasting Graves disease. Construction of the TCR beta libraries employed iRepertoire HTBI primers in conjunction with Arm-PCR of CDR3 regions. TCRdb redid the calling of the multiplex PCR reads with MiXCR, one entry per CDR3 protein. This table holds about 470,000 distinct CDR3 sequences, 15% found once. The sample's time point: newly diagnosed GD, antithyroid drugs for less than 3 months. The TCR library used RNA extracted from PBMCs. These data were also filed under a second study, of T cells in Graves' hyperthyroidism and ophthalmopathy.

The input for sequencing was peripheral blood mononuclear cells (PBMCs), taken at new diagnosis, from a patient treated with antithyroid drugs. The receptors were sampled from a woman in her twenties or thirties with Graves disease.

This clonotype was seen repeatedly, ten times or more. The chain is built from TRBV30 and TRBJ2-3; perhaps TRBD2 as D (6 bases). Germline V gives CDR1 GTSNPN, CDR2 SVGIG (reference sequence). Trimming pared 3 bases from V and 2 bases from J, leaving 15 bases between. This CDR3 spans 15 amino acids. The CDR3 loop is CAWSSGLPATDTQYF. CDR3 nucleotide sequence: TGTGCCTGGAGCAGCGGGCTCCCCGCCACAGATACGCAGTATTTT.

In its sample, this clonotype was seen many times. The J gene is TRBJ2-3, the V gene TRBV28; maybe TRBD2 (5 bases). The germline CDR1 and CDR2 sequences are MDHEN and SYDVKM. Trimming shortened V by 10 bases and J by 5 bases, and 13 bases separated the two germline ends. The CDR3 loop spans 12 amino acids. CDR3: CATTRTRDTQYF. Written as DNA, the CDR3 is TGTGCCACCACACGGACTCGAGATACGCAGTATTTT.

On this clonotype itself: With a far larger clone one base away, a read error is the likely cause. This chain connects TRBV7-2 to TRBJ2-3, with 7 bases aligning to TRBD2. CDR1 is SGHTA, CDR2 FQGNSA, per germline. The CDR3 extends over 17 amino acids. The CDR3 bases are TGTGCCAACAGCCCCTCGGCGGCGGGAGTGAGCACAGATACGCAGTATTTT. Translation: CANSPSAAGVSTDTQYF.

This clonotype has a count of ten or more. The rearrangement links TRBV20-1 to TRBJ1-1; no clear D gene. The germline V gene has CDR1 DFQATT and CDR2 SNEGSKA (reference sequence). V was clipped by 7 bases and J by 0 bases, with 6 bases between them. The length of the CDR3 is 11 residues. CDR3 nucleotide sequence: TGCAGTGTACAGATGAACACTGAAGCTTTCTTT. Protein: CSVQMNTEAFF.

This clonotype was counted ten times or more. The chain carries TRBV15 and TRBJ1-1, with TRBD1 as a possible D gene (5 bases). The V and J ends lost 4 bases and 0 bases respectively, with 9 bases between them. Germline CDR1 reads LNHNV; CDR2 reads YYDKDF (reference sequence). CDR3 length: 14 amino acids. The CDR3 is CATSTGRLNTEAFF. The CDR3 DNA sequence: TGTGCCACCAGCACGGGGCGGTTGAACACTGAAGCTTTCTTT.

This clonotype was counted ten times or more. The chain carries TRBV7-9 and TRBJ2-2, with D possibly being TRBD1 (7 bases). CDR1 SEHNR and CDR2 FQNEAQ come from the germline V gene (reference sequence). Deletions cut 5 bases from V and 6 bases from J, with 16 bases between. The CDR3 is made up of 15 amino acids. CDR3 in amino acids: CASSPQGGKAGELFF. CDR3 coding DNA: TGTGCCAGCAGCCCCCAGGGGGGCAAGGCCGGGGAGCTGTTTTTT.

This clonotype was recorded many times. The V gene is TRBV20-1, the J gene TRBJ2-2; the match to TRBD2 covers 13 bases. CDR1 and CDR2 (germline): DFQATT, SNEGSKA (reference sequence). Trimming at V came to 5 bases and at J to 3 bases, leaving 9 bases not matched to a gene. The CDR3 runs 17 residues. The CDR3 here is CSAPRTSGSSDTGELFF. In DNA, the CDR3 is TGCAGTGCTCCCAGGACTAGCGGGAGTTCGGACACCGGGGAGCTGTTTTTT.

This clonotype was recorded at least ten times. The V and J genes are TRBV30 and TRBJ2-3, with D perhaps matching TRBD2 (5 bases). V lost 4 bases, J lost 8 bases, and 22 bases lay in between. Germline V gene data show CDR1 as GTSNPN and CDR2 as SVGIG (reference sequence). This CDR3 comprises 15 residues. The CDR3 region has the DNA TGTGCCTGGAAGAAGTCCGCGGGCTCCGTTGGTACGCAGTATTTT. Encoded protein: CAWKKSAGSVGTQYF.

Points on this clonotype: This may stem from a read error, because a much larger clone lies one nucleotide away. The CDR3: CASSLGLLGQYF. CDR3 DNA: TGTGCCAGCAGCTTAGGCCTGCTCGGGCAGTACTTC. The genes are TRBV5-1 and TRBJ2-7; no firm D call. Germline V gene sequence: CDR1 SGHRS, CDR2 YFSETQ. The CDR3 has 12 amino acids.

This clonotype was counted at least ten times. The chain employs TRBV13 and TRBJ2-2, with TRBD1 matching over 9 bases. Germline values: CDR1 PRHDT, CDR2 FYEKMQ (reference sequence). V shed 5 bases and J 3 bases; nucleotides not matched to a gene: 7. The CDR3 totals 16 residues. The CDR3 coding sequence is TGTGCCAGCAGCAGTATCGGGACAGGGTACACCGGGGAGCTGTTTTTT. The encoded protein is CASSSIGTGYTGELFF.

In this sample, this clonotype turned up many times. The chain employs TRBV6-2 or TRBV6-3 and TRBJ2-1; tentatively, D is TRBD2 (6 bases). CDR1 and CDR2 from the germline V gene are MNHEY and SVGEGT. The V end was cut by 0 bases, the J end by 7 bases, with 28 bases between. The CDR3 loop spans 20 amino acids. For the CDR3, the DNA is TGTGCCAGCAGTTACTCGATTAATACCCGCGGAGGAGGGCCGTCAAATGAGCAGTTCTTC. It translates to CASSYSINTRGGGPSNEQFF.

The sample holds many counts of this clonotype. The V and J genes are TRBV28 and TRBJ2-7; D is possibly TRBD1 or TRBD2 (6 bases each). In germline, CDR1 is MDHEN, CDR2 SYDVKM. The CDR3 contains 13 residues. V gave up 4 bases and J gave up 5 bases, with 12 bases separating them. The CDR3 region is CASSSQGGDEQYF. The CDR3 coding sequence is TGTGCCAGCAGTTCACAGGGAGGAGACGAGCAGTACTTC.

The table lists this clonotype with a few counts. The chain uses TRBV6-1 and TRBJ1-5; 8 bases agree with TRBD1. Trimming took 4 bases from V and 6 from J; bases not matched to a gene: 8. Germline CDR1 reads MNHNS; CDR2 reads SASEGT. This CDR3 spans 15 amino acids. Here the CDR3 reads CASSGGTGGSQPQHF. In DNA form, the CDR3 reads TGTGCCAGCAGTGGGGGGACAGGAGGATCTCAGCCCCAGCATTTT.